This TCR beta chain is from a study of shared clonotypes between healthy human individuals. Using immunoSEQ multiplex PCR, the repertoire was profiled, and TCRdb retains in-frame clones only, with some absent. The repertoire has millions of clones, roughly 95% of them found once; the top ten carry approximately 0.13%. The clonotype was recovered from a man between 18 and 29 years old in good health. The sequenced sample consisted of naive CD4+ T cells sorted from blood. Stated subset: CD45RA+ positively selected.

CDR3 sequence (DNA): TGTGCCTGGACCCAAGGCAGGGGAGGAACTAATGAAAAACTGTTTTTT. Translation: CAWTQGRGGTNEKLFF. This chain joins TRBV30 and TRBJ1-4; maybe TRBD1 (6 bases). V was trimmed by 4 bases and J by 1 base, leaving 16 bases between them. This CDR3 region has 16 residues. The V gene's germline CDR1 is GTSNPN and CDR2 SVGIG (reference sequence).